The rows below give T cell receptor beta chains drawn from one sample of a study of blood T cells in healthy people across ages. TCRdb re-called the 5' RACE reads with MiXCR, one entry per CDR3 protein. The sample lists over 1,200,000 distinct CDR3 sequences; approximately 63% were seen once. Sequenced: blood. Every receptor here comes from a man aged 18 to 30 in good health. Each CDR3 is given without its conserved first and last residue. Fields, in order: clone size, V gene, J gene, CDR3 protein. Size is stated for part of the rows, as once, few or many counts, or as a class when the clone is expanded.

>.|TRBV5-1|TRBJ1-3
ASSLEVVTAGNTIY
>.|TRBV7-9|TRBJ1-2
ASSRGQESNYGYT
>.|TRBV12-3/TRBV12-4|TRBJ2-3
ASSPNTRSDTQY
>.|TRBV20-1|TRBJ2-3
SGYTDTQY
>.|TRBV2|TRBJ2-2
ASESGRTNTGELF
>.|TRBV28|TRBJ1-2
ASSHQQEDYGYT
>.|TRBV7-2|TRBJ1-6
ASSLSQSSHNSPLH
>few|TRBV15|TRBJ2-1
ATSSSGNEQF
>.|TRBV7-9|TRBJ2-7
ASSPRGWSYEQY
>once|TRBV6-6|TRBJ1-3
ASSHRGDSGNTIY
>.|TRBV7-9|TRBJ1-6
ASSLGTGTPSGLH
>.|TRBV6-2/TRBV6-3|.
ASRRDRGTGEQY
>.|TRBV4-1|TRBJ2-1
ASSHGTTDNEQF
>.|TRBV12-3/TRBV12-4|TRBJ2-1
ASTAGAAYNEQF
>.|TRBV7-2|TRBJ2-7
ASSLRGSGPYEQY
>.|TRBV20-1|TRBJ2-5
SARDWVAGAEETQY
>once|TRBV4-1|TRBJ1-2
ASSQGDSILRWGYT
>few|TRBV5-1|TRBJ2-1
ASSLNQGLGEEF
>.|TRBV12-3/TRBV12-4|TRBJ1-1
ASSPGQANTEAF
>.|TRBV9|TRBJ1-2
ASSVQSGGDGYGYT
>.|TRBV5-1|TRBJ1-2
ASSIATDSNYGYT
>.|TRBV20-1|TRBJ2-3
SALGQPSTDTQY
>.|TRBV5-1|TRBJ2-7
ASSLAALGEQY
>.|TRBV28|TRBJ1-1
ASSLKIRGARAF
>.|TRBV29-1|TRBJ2-1
GVFSRYDEQF
>.|TRBV20-1|TRBJ2-3
SAPPLETDTQY
>few|TRBV7-2|TRBJ2-3
ASSHATDTQY
>.|TRBV7-2|TRBJ2-7
ASSLASGLAESYEQY
>.|TRBV28|TRBJ2-7
ASSDPASFLEQY
>.|TRBV7-9|TRBJ2-5
ASSGVRQAPQETQY
>.|TRBV29-1|TRBJ2-3
SALVGSLYTDTQY
>few|TRBV4-2|TRBJ2-7
ASSQLSGTEYEQY
>.|TRBV2|TRBJ1-2
ASSELRAPTRAKGGYT
>.|TRBV5-1|TRBJ1-1
ASSWGQGFTEAF
>few|TRBV27|TRBJ2-7
ASSSRLAGYEQY
>.|TRBV6-1|TRBJ1-1
AVQTGGVTEAF
>.|TRBV20-1|TRBJ2-7
SAPRQGLYEQY
>.|TRBV20-1|TRBJ2-1
SALAREIYNGQF
>.|TRBV29-1|TRBJ2-4
SVEPLSGEQY
>few|TRBV7-9|TRBJ2-3
ASSAGSLYTQY
>.|TRBV10-3|TRBJ1-2
AISGGDPNYGYT
>.|TRBV3-1|TRBJ2-5
ASSPDFDSFQETQY
>.|TRBV20-1|.
SARRGLYNEQY
>.|TRBV4-1|TRBJ2-1
ASTASGLNEQF
>few|TRBV30|TRBJ2-7
AWSGGLEYYEQY
>.|TRBV7-6|TRBJ2-2
ASSLVLGTNTGELF
>.|TRBV10-3|TRBJ2-7
AISDPLGQNAYEQY
>.|TRBV9|.
ASSVSPDHREQY
>once|TRBV21-1|TRBJ2-5
ASSKRESGRRSETQY
>.|TRBV5-1|TRBJ2-3
ASKGETTKY
>once|TRBV15|TRBJ1-1
ATSRDLGGGSTEAF
>.|TRBV21-1|TRBJ2-2
ASTRRTSGRGPPNTGGLF
>few|TRBV7-2|TRBJ1-2
ASSLFPLAGTSYGYT
>.|TRBV25-1|TRBJ2-2
ASSEKLAYTAELF
>.|TRBV4-1|TRBJ1-1
ASSPLDGGGTEAF
>.|TRBV6-5|TRBJ1-2
ASSYNLDPGYYGYT
>.|TRBV5-6|TRBJ1-2
ASSLGPSGDYGYT